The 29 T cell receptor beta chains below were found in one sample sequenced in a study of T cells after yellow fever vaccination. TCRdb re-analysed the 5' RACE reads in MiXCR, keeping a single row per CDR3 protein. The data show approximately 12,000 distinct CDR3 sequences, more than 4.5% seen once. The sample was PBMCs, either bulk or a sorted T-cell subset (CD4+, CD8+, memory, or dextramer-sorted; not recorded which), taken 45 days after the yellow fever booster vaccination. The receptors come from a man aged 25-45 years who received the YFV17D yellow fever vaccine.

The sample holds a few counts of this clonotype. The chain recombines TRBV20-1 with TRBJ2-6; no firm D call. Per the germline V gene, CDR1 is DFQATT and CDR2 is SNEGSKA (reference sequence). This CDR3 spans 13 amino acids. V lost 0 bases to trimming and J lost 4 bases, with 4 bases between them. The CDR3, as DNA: TGCAGTGCTAGAGAGGCGGGGGCCAACGTCCTGACTTTC. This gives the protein CSAREAGANVLTF.

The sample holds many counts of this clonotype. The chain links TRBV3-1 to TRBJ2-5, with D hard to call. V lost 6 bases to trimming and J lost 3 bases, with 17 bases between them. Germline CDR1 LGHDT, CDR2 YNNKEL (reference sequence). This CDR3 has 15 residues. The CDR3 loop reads CASRQRPELEETQYF. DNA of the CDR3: TGTGCCAGCAGGCAGAGACCGGAGCTCGAAGAGACCCAGTACTTC.

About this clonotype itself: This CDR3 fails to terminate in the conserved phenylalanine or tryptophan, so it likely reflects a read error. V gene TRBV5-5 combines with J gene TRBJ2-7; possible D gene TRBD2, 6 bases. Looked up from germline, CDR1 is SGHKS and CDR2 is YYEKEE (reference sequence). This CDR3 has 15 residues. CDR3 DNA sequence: TGTGCCAGCAGCTTGTTGGGGGGAATGGCCTACGATCAGTACTCC. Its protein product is CASSLLGGMAYDQYS.

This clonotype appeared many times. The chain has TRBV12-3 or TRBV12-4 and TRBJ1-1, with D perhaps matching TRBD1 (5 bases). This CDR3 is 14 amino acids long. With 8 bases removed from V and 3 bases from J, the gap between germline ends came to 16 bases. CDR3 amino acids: CASASGGLDTEAFF. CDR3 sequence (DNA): TGTGCCAGCGCCTCGGGGGGGTTGGACACTGAAGCTTTCTTT.

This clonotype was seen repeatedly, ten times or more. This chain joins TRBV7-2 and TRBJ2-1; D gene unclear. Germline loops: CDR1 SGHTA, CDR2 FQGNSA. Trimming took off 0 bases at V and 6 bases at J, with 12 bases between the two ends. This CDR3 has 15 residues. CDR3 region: CASSLASTDLNEQFF. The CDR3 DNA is TGTGCCAGCAGCTTAGCTTCAACGGACCTCAATGAGCAGTTCTTC. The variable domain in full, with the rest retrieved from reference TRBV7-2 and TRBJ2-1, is GAGVSQSPSNKVTEKGKDVELRCDPISGHTALYWYRQSLGQGLEFLIYFQGNSAPDKSGLPSDRFSAERTGGSVSTLTIQRTQQEDSAVYLCASSLASTDLNEQFFGPGTRLTVL.

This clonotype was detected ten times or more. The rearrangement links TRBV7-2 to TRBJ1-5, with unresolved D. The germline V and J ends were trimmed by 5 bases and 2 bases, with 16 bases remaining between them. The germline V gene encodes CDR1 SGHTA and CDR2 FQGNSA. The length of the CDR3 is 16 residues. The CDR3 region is CASSLAPGVGNQPQHF. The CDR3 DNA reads TGTGCCAGCAGCCTCGCCCCCGGGGTCGGCAATCAGCCCCAGCATTTT.

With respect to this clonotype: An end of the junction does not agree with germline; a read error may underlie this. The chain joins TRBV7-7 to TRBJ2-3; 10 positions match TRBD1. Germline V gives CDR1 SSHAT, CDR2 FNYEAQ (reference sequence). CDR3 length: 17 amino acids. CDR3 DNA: TGTGCTAGCAGTTACTCCCCCGGGACAGGGGGCACAGATACGCAGTATTTT. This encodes CASSYSPGTGGTDTQYF.

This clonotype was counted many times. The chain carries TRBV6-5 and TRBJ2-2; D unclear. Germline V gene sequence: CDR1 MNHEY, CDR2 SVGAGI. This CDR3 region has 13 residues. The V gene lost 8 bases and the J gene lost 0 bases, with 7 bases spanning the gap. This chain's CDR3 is CASESTNTGELFF. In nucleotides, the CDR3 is TGTGCCAGCGAGAGCACGAACACCGGGGAGCTGTTTTTT.

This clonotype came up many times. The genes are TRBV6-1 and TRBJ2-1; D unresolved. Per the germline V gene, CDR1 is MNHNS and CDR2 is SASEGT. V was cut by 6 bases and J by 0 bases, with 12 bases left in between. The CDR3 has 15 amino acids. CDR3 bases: TGTGCCAGCAGCCTCAGTTCGAGCTCCTACAATGAGCAGTTCTTC. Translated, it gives CASSLSSSSYNEQFF.

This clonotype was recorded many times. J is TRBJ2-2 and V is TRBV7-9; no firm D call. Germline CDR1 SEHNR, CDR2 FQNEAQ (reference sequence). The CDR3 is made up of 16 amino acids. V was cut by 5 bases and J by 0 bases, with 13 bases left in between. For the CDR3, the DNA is TGTGCCAGCAGCCCCCCGGCCTGGACGAACACCGGGGAGCTGTTTTTT. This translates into CASSPPAWTNTGELFF.

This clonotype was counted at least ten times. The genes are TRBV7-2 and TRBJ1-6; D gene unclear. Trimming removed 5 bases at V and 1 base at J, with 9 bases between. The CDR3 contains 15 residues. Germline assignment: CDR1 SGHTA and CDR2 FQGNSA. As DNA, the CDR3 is TGTGCCAGCAGCCTTGAAGTGTCCTATAATTCACCCCTCCACTTT. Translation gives CASSLEVSYNSPLHF.

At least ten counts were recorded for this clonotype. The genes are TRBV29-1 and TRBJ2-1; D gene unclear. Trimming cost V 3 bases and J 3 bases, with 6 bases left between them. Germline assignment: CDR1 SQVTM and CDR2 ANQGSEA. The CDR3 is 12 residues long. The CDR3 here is CSVDRLYNEQFF. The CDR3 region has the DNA TGCAGCGTTGATCGGCTCTACAATGAGCAGTTCTTC.

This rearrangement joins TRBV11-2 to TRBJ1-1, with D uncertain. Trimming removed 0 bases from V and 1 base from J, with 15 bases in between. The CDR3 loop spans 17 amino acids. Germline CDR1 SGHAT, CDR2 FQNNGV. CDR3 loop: CASSLDRRYTGNTEAFF. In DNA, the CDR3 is TGTGCCAGCAGCTTAGATCGACGGTATACGGGGAACACTGAAGCTTTCTTT. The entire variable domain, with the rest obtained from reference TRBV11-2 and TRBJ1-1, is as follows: EAGVAQSPRYKIIEKRQSVAFWCNPISGHATLYWYQQILGQGPKLLIQFQNNGVVDDSQLPKDRFSAERLKGVDSTLKIQPAKLEDSAVYLCASSLDRRYTGNTEAFFGQGTRLTVV.

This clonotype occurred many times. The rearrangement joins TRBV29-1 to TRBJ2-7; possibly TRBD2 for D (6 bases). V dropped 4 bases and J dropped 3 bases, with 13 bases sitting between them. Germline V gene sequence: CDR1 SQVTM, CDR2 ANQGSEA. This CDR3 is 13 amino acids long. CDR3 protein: CSVAFTSNYEQYF. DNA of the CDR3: TGCAGCGTTGCCTTTACTAGCAACTACGAGCAGTACTTC.

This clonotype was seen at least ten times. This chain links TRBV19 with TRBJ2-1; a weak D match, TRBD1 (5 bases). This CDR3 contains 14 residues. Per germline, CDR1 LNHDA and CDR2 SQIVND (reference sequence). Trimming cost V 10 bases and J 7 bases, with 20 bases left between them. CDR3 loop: CATGQGFERNEQFF. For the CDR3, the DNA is TGTGCCACCGGCCAGGGATTTGAAAGGAATGAGCAGTTCTTC.

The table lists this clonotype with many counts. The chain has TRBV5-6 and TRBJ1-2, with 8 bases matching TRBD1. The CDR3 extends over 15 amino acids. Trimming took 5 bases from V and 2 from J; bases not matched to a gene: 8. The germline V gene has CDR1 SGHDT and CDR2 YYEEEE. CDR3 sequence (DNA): TGTGCCAGCAGTTCCTGGACAGGGTTGAACTATGGCTACACCTTC. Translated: CASSSWTGLNYGYTF.

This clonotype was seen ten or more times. The CDR3 DNA reads as TGTGCCAGTAGCCCGGACAGGCACTACGAGCAGTACTTC. It yields the protein CASSPDRHYEQYF. This chain connects TRBV19 to TRBJ2-7; 7 bases line up with TRBD1. This CDR3 spans 13 amino acids. With 6 bases clipped from V and 3 bases from J, the junction kept 5 bases outside the gene matches. The germline V gene has CDR1 LNHDA and CDR2 SQIVND (reference sequence).

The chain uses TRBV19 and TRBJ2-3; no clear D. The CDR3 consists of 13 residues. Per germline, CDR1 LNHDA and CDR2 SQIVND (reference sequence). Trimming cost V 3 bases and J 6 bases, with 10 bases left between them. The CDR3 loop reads CASSILGVDTQYF. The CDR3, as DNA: TGTGCCAGTAGTATCCTTGGGGTTGATACGCAGTATTTT.

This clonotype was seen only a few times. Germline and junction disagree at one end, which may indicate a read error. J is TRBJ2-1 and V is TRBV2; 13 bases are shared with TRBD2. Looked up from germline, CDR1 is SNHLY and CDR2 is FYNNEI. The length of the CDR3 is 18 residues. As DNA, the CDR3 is TGTGCCATCAGTTTAGAGTGGACTAGCGGGAGTCCCTACAATGAGCAGTTCTTC. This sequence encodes CAISLEWTSGSPYNEQFF.

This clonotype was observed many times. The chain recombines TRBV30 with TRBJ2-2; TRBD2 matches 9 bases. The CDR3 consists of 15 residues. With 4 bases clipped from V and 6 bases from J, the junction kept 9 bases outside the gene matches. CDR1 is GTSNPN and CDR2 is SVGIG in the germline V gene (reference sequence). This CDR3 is CAWISLAGLAGELFF. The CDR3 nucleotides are TGTGCCTGGATATCGCTAGCGGGACTCGCCGGGGAGCTGTTTTTT.

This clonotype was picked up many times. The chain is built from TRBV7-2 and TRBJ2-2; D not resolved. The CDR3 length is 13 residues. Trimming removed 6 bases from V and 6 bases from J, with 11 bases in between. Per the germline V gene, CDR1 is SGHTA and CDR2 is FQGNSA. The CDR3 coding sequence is TGTGCCAGCAGTTCATGGGTAGCCGGGGAGCTGTTTTTT. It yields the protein CASSSWVAGELFF.

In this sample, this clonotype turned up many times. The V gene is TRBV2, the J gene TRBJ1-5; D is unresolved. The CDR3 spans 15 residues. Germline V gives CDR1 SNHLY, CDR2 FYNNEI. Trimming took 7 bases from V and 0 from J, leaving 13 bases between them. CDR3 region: CASTSEGSSNQPQHF. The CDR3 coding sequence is TGTGCCAGCACCTCAGAGGGCAGTAGCAATCAGCCCCAGCATTTT.

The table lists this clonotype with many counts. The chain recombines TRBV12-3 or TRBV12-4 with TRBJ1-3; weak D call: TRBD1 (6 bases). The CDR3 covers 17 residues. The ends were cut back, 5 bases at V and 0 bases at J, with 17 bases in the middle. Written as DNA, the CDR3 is TGTGCCAGCAGTCTGGGACAAAAAAAAGTCTCTGGAAACACCATATATTTT. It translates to CASSLGQKKVSGNTIYF.

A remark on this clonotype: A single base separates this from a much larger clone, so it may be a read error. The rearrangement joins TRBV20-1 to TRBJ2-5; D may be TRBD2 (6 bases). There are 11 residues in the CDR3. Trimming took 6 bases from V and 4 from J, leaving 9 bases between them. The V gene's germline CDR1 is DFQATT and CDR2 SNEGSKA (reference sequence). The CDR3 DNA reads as TGCAGTGCACTAGCTACAGAGACCCAGTACTTC. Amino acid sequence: CSALATETQYF.

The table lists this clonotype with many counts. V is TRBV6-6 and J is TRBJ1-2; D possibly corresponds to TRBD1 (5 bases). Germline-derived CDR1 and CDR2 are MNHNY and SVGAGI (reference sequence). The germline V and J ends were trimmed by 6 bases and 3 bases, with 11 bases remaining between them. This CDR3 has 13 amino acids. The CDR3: CASRTPGHYGYTF. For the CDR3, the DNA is TGTGCCAGCAGAACACCGGGGCACTATGGCTACACCTTC.

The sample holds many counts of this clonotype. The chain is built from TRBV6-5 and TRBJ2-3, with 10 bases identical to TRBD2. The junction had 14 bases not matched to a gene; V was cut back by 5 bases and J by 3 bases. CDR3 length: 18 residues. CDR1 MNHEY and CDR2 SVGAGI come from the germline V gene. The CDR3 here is CASSHGLADSFITDTQYF. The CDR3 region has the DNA TGTGCCAGCAGTCACGGACTAGCGGATTCTTTTATTACAGATACGCAGTATTTT.

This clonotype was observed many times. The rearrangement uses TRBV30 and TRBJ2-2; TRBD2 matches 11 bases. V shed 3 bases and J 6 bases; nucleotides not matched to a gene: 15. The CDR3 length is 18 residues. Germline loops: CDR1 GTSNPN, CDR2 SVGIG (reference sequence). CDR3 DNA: TGTGCCTGGAGCCGGGACAGGACTAGCGGGCCCTGGGCCGGGGAGCTGTTTTTT. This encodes CAWSRDRTSGPWAGELFF.

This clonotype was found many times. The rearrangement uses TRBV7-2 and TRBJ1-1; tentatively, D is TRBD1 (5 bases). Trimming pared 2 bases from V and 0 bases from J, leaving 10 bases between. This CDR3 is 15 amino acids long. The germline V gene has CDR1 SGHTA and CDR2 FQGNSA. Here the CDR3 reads CASSLYPGLNTEAFF. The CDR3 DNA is TGTGCCAGCAGCTTATATCCAGGGCTGAACACTGAAGCTTTCTTT.

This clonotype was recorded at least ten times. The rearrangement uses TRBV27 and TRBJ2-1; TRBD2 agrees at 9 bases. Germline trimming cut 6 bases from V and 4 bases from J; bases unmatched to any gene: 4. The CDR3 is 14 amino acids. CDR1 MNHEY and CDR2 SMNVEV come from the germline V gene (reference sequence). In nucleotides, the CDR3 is TGTGCCAGCAGCGTAGCGGGAGCTTACAATGAGCAGTTCTTC. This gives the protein CASSVAGAYNEQFF.